This TCR beta chain was captured in a study of CD8+CD57+ T cells in acquired aplastic anemia. Study-wide background: Yields of DNA that came from sorted CD4+ and CD8+ cells averaged about 3 ug.

Study observations and caveats: Patient and control CD8+ Simpson's diversity was not significantly different. Researchers report that fewer than 30 CD8+ CDR3 sequences appeared in both patients and controls.

It was genomic DNA that served as the template for profiling TCR beta VDJ and CDR3. TCRdb analysed the reads with MiXCR anew, one entry per CDR3 protein. Seen here are a few hundred thousand distinct CDR3 sequences, roughly 53% observed once, and the top ten hold about 20%. This clonotype has only one observation. No antigen is known for it. Being one base from a much bigger clone, this may be a read error. Per germline, CDR1 MNHEY and CDR2 SVGAGI. This CDR3 is built from 16 residues. Sequencing was done on patients that had shown CD8+CD57+ cell expansion by flow cytometry. The patients, all of them, had severe acquired aplastic anemia.

The rearrangement uses TRBV6-5 and TRBJ1-1; 9 bases are shared with TRBD1. Sequences were obtained from sorted CD4+, CD8+, or CD8+CD57+ T cells (not recorded which) from PBMCs. This receptor was identified in a human donor with aplastic anemia. The CDR3 protein is CASSLWTGDRKTGAFF. In nucleotides, the CDR3 is TGTGCCAGCAGTCTTTGGACAGGGGACCGAAAGACTGGAGCTTTCTTT.